These 14 T cell receptor beta chains originate from one sample sequenced in a study of T-cell memory formation after mild COVID-19. Each CDR3 protein gets one entry after TCRdb re-called the 5' RACE reads with MiXCR. The sample lists some 150,000 distinct CDR3 sequences, 11% to 15% seen once, with roughly 28% in the top ten. The material sequenced was PBMCs or a T cell subset sorted from them (not recorded which). These TCRs come from an adult woman who had mild COVID-19 (a few samples of this study predate the infection). Cell type and time point are not known.

J is TRBJ2-1 and V is TRBV19; possibly TRBD2 for D (6 bases). The CDR3 totals 15 residues. Looked up from germline, CDR1 is LNHDA and CDR2 is SQIVND (reference sequence). Trimming shortened V by 1 base and J by 6 bases, and 13 bases separated the two germline ends. CDR3 sequence (DNA): TGTGCCAGTAGTATAGCAAGGTGGGAGGCCAATGAGCAGTTCTTC. Its translation is CASSIARWEANEQFF.

The chain links TRBV19 to TRBJ2-1; 9 positions match TRBD1. Looked up from germline, CDR1 is LNHDA and CDR2 is SQIVND (reference sequence). V lost 6 bases to trimming and J lost 6 bases; unmatched junction nucleotides: 9. The CDR3 totals 15 residues. CDR3: CASSYRDRDSNEQFF. CDR3 bases: TGTGCCAGTAGCTACCGGGACAGGGACTCCAATGAGCAGTTCTTC.

This clonotype was counted only a few times. One junction end disagrees with the germline gene, perhaps due to a read error. J is TRBJ1-5 and V is TRBV6-2 or TRBV6-3, with D tentatively TRBD1 (6 bases). The CDR3 runs to 13 residues. The V gene's germline CDR1 is MNHEY and CDR2 SVGEGT. DNA of the CDR3: TGTGCCAGCAGCAGGGGCAATTATCAGCCCCAGCAATTT. Its protein product is CASSRGNYQPQQF.

Here the CDR3 reads CASSVDLGHPDTQYF. CDR3 DNA sequence: TGTGCCAGCAGCGTAGATCTGGGGCACCCAGATACGCAGTATTTT. V gene TRBV9 combines with J gene TRBJ2-3; D may be TRBD1 (5 bases). V lost 0 bases and J 4 bases, leaving 12 bases between the germline ends. The CDR3 is 15 residues long. Germline V lookup: CDR1 SGDLS, CDR2 YYNGEE.

This clonotype was counted only a few times. The chain couples TRBV10-2 to TRBJ2-7; TRBD2 agrees at 8 bases. This CDR3 region has 15 residues. Germline V gene lookup returns CDR1 WSHSY and CDR2 SAAADI. The trim removed 0 bases at V and 2 bases at J, leaving 3 bases unmatched. The CDR3: CASSESISGAYEQYF. The CDR3 nucleotides are TGCGCCAGCAGTGAGTCGATTAGCGGGGCCTACGAGCAGTACTTC.

On this clonotype: An end of the junction does not agree with germline; a read error may underlie this. The chain links TRBV3-1 to TRBJ1-2; D call uncertain. The germline V gene encodes CDR1 LGHDT and CDR2 YNNKEL (reference sequence). The CDR3 totals 13 residues. CDR3 protein: CASSQGEIYDYTF. The CDR3 DNA reads TGTGCCAGCAGCCAAGGGGAAATCTATGACTACACCTTC.

In DNA, the CDR3 is TGTGCCAGCAGTCCTCCGGACCCAAACACCGGGGAGCTGTTTTTT. Its translation: CASSPPDPNTGELFF. The chain joins TRBV27 to TRBJ2-2; D gene unclear. This CDR3 region has 15 residues. Germline CDR1 MNHEY, CDR2 SMNVEV (reference sequence). V was cut by 5 bases and J by 2 bases, with 12 bases left in between.

This clonotype was detected a few times. The chain couples TRBV9 to TRBJ1-1, with TRBD1 matching over 7 bases. The CDR3 has 15 amino acids. V shed 0 bases, J shed 0 bases, and the junction held 2 bases outside the gene matches. CDR1 is SGDLS and CDR2 is YYNGEE in the germline V gene. CDR3 in amino acids: CASSVVTGVNTEAFF. Written as DNA, the CDR3 is TGTGCCAGCAGCGTAGTAACAGGGGTGAACACTGAAGCTTTCTTT. The whole variable domain, filled in from reference TRBV9 and TRBJ1-1, reads DSGVTQTPKHLITATGQRVTLRCSPRSGDLSVYWYQQSLDQGLQFLIQYYNGEERAKGNILERFSAQQFPDLHSELNLSSLELGDSALYFCASSVVTGVNTEAFFGQGTRLTVV.

There are a few counts of this clonotype. CDR3: CSVERQLPYGYTF. The CDR3 coding sequence is TGCAGCGTTGAACGACAATTACCGTATGGCTACACCTTC. The chain has TRBV29-1 and TRBJ1-2; no reliable D call. Germline V lookup: CDR1 SQVTM, CDR2 ANQGSEA. The V and J ends lost 2 bases and 5 bases respectively, with 12 bases between them. CDR3 size: 13 residues.

This clonotype was seen more than once but under ten times. The rearrangement uses TRBV25-1 and TRBJ2-1; 8 bases match TRBD2. CDR3 length: 15 residues. V was clipped by 5 bases and J by 7 bases; unmatched bases: 10. The germline V gene has CDR1 MGHDK and CDR2 SYGVNS. The CDR3 region has the DNA TGTGCCAGCAGTTATAGCGGGAAGGCGGAGAATGAGCAGTTCTTC. It is translated as CASSYSGKAENEQFF.

This clonotype has more than one count but fewer than ten. The CDR3 sequence: CASSLSGLQETQYF. CDR3 coding DNA: TGTGCCAGCAGCTTATCGGGCTTACAAGAGACCCAGTACTTC. The chain recombines TRBV7-9 with TRBJ2-5; no firm D call. The CDR3 is made up of 14 amino acids. V was trimmed by 2 bases and J by 2 bases, leaving 9 bases between them. Per germline, CDR1 SEHNR and CDR2 FQNEAQ (reference sequence).

This rearrangement joins TRBV29-1 to TRBJ2-1; D is unclear. V lost 1 base and J 9 bases, leaving 16 bases between the germline ends. The germline CDR1 and CDR2 sequences are SQVTM and ANQGSEA. CDR3 size: 14 residues. CDR3 residues: CSVEGGLTAPEQFF. CDR3 DNA: TGCAGCGTTGAAGGTGGGCTGACTGCCCCTGAGCAGTTCTTC.

The chain couples TRBV11-2 to TRBJ2-1; 8 bases are shared with TRBD2. This CDR3 spans 16 amino acids. Germline CDR1 is SGHAT and CDR2 is FQNNGV. The ends lost 1 base at V and 4 bases at J; junction bases unmatched: 6. The CDR3 region is CASSLGGGRVYNEQFF. CDR3 coding DNA: TGTGCCAGCAGCTTAGGCGGGGGGCGCGTATACAATGAGCAGTTCTTC. The full variable domain, in which reference TRBV11-2 and TRBJ2-1 provide the parts outside the CDR3, is EAGVAQSPRYKIIEKRQSVAFWCNPISGHATLYWYQQILGQGPKLLIQFQNNGVVDDSQLPKDRFSAERLKGVDSTLKIQPAKLEDSAVYLCASSLGGGRVYNEQFFGPGTRLTVL.

The chain has TRBV7-9 and TRBJ2-5; 10 nucleotides match TRBD2. The CDR3 length is 15 residues. Germline trimming cut 4 bases from V and 3 bases from J; bases unmatched to any gene: 5. Germline loops: CDR1 SEHNR, CDR2 FQNEAQ (reference sequence). As DNA, the CDR3 is TGTGCCAGCAGCTCCTGGACTAGCGGAGAAGAGACCCAGTACTTC. It translates to CASSSWTSGEETQYF.